The present T cell receptor beta chain was sequenced within a study of CD8 T cells in Susac syndrome. Study-wide results and limits: The TCR sequencing and HLA analysis in the study involved a relatively small number of individuals, as the study acknowledged.

Reverse transcription of 0.5 to 1 ug RNA was performed with random hexamers. Amplification of the TCR beta CDR3 was carried out by immunoSEQ multiplex PCR, which spanned a total of 54 Vbeta and 13 Jbeta segments. MiXCR, run by TCRdb on the immunoSEQ multiplex PCR reads, gives a single entry per CDR3 protein. The sample has 150,000 to 200,000 distinct CDR3 sequences; roughly 92% are singletons. Sequencing of TCR beta was carried out in blood CD8+ and CD4+ T cells. Isolation of CD8+ and CD4+ T cells was performed negatively, whereas enrichment of TEMRA cells was done by FACS. Notes on this clonotype: Its antigen is as yet unknown.

The V end was cut by 0 bases, the J end by 4 bases, with 13 bases between. This CDR3 is 16 amino acids long. The germline gives CDR1 MNHNS, CDR2 SASEGT. Sequenced input: CD4+ T cells from PBMCs. The chain has TRBV6-1 and TRBJ2-1; D is unclear. This TCR was sampled from a human donor with multiple sclerosis. CDR3 in DNA: TGTGCCAGCAGTGAAGCGCTCTCCCTCATTTACAATGAGCAGTTCTTC. Translated: CASSEALSLIYNEQFF.